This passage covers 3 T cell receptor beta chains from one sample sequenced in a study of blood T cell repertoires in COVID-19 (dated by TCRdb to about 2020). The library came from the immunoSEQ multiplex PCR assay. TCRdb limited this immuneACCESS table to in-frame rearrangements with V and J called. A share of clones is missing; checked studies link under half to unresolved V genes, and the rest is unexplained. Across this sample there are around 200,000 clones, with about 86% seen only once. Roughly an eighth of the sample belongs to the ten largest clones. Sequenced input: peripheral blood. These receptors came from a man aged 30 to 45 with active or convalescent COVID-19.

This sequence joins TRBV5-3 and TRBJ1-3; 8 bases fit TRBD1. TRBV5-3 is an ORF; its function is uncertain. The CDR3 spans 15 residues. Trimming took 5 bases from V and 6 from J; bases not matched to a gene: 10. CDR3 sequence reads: CARRCRGPIENTIYF. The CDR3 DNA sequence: TGTGCCAGAAGGTGCAGGGGGCCTATCGAAAACACCATATATTTT.

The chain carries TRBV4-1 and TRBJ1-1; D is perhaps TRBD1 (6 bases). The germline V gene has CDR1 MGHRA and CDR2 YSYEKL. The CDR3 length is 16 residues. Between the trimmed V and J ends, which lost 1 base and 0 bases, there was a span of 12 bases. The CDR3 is CASSQGGGTMNTEAFF. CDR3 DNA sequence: TGCGCCAGCAGCCAAGGGGGGGGGACAATGAACACTGAAGCTTTCTTT.

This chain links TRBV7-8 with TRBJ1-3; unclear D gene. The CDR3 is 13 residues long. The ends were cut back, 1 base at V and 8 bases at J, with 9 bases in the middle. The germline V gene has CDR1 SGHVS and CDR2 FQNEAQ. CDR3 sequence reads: CASSLENWYTIYF. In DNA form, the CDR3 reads TGTGCCAGCAGCTTAGAAAACTGGTACACCATATATTTT.